The 19 T cell receptor beta chains given below trace back to one sample, sequenced in a study of cytomegalovirus exposure and HLA in healthy donors. It was with 60 Vbeta and 13 Jbeta primers that the PCR ran. Assay used: immunoSEQ multiplex PCR; TCRdb lists only in-frame clones, some missing. Among approximately 150,000 clones listed, around 65% were seen once. Sequences were obtained from PBMCs. These receptors all stem from a male donor in good health and CMV-seronegative.

This sequence joins TRBV25-1 and TRBJ2-7; a weak D match, TRBD2 (5 bases). Trimming removed 3 bases from V and 5 bases from J, with 8 bases in between. Germline assignment: CDR1 MGHDK and CDR2 SYGVNS. The CDR3 length is 12 residues. The CDR3 loop reads CASSEHGDEQYF. CDR3 DNA sequence: TGTGCCAGCAGTGAGCACGGGGACGAGCAGTACTTC.

The J gene is TRBJ2-5, the V gene TRBV4-3, with D perhaps matching TRBD2 (5 bases). The germline V gene has CDR1 LGHNA and CDR2 YSLEER. The CDR3 is 15 amino acids. Deletions cut 7 bases from V and 2 bases from J, with 17 bases between. Here the CDR3 reads CASTALGRSQETQYF. CDR3 sequence (DNA): TGCGCCAGCACCGCACTAGGAAGGTCACAAGAGACCCAGTACTTC.

The chain employs TRBV15 and TRBJ1-5; D call uncertain. There are 15 residues in the CDR3. Per germline, CDR1 LNHNV and CDR2 YYDKDF (reference sequence). V was pared by 0 bases and J by 7 bases, with 13 bases between. The CDR3 DNA reads TGTGCCACCAGCAGAGATGTTCCAGGAGGCCAGCCCCAGCATTTT. Amino acid sequence: CATSRDVPGGQPQHF.

The V gene is TRBV27, the J gene TRBJ2-7, with 10 bases lining up with TRBD1. Per germline, CDR1 MNHEY and CDR2 SMNVEV (reference sequence). This CDR3 is 14 amino acids long. V shed 5 bases and J 2 bases; nucleotides not matched to a gene: 3. The CDR3 DNA reads TGTGCCAGCAGTCTAGGACAGGGGGCCTACGAGCAGTACTTC. Its translation is CASSLGQGAYEQYF.

This clone was seen a few times. The rearrangement uses TRBV5-4 and TRBJ2-2, with 9 positions matching TRBD1. The V gene's germline CDR1 is SGHNT and CDR2 YYREEE (reference sequence). V shed 1 base, J shed 6 bases, and the junction held 4 bases outside the gene matches. The CDR3 spans 15 residues. CDR3 nucleotides: TGTGCCAGCAGCTTGCTCGACAGGGGGGCCGGGGAGCTGTTTTTT. Amino acids: CASSLLDRGAGELFF.

The sample holds a few counts of this clone. The chain uses TRBV18 and TRBJ2-4, with 11 positions matching TRBD1. The germline gives CDR1 KGHSH, CDR2 LQKENI. V was pared by 4 bases and J by 5 bases, with 1 base of the junction left unmatched. The CDR3 has 14 amino acids. The CDR3 DNA sequence: TGTGCCAGCTCACTGGACAGGGGGCAAAACATTCAGTACTTC. Its translation is CASSLDRGQNIQYF.

The V call is TRBV11-2, the J call TRBJ2-1; TRBD1 matches at 10 bases. The CDR3 totals 16 residues. V lost 5 bases and J lost 4; bases outside the gene matches: 8. The germline V gene encodes CDR1 SGHAT and CDR2 FQNNGV. This CDR3 is CASSPSGTGAYNEQFF. CDR3 nucleotide sequence: TGTGCCAGCAGCCCTTCCGGGACAGGGGCTTACAATGAGCAGTTCTTC.

The rearrangement joins TRBV6-5 to TRBJ1-1; D unclear. V dropped 5 bases and J dropped 11 bases, with 15 bases sitting between them. The CDR3 consists of 12 residues. Germline assignment: CDR1 MNHEY and CDR2 SVGAGI. The CDR3 sequence: CASSRTEGFAFF. The CDR3 coding sequence is TGTGCCAGCAGTAGGACCGAGGGATTTGCTTTCTTT.

This sequence joins TRBV19 and TRBJ1-1; TRBD1 is a possible D gene (5 bases). Trimming shortened V by 1 base and J by 2 bases, and 11 bases separated the two germline ends. The CDR3 consists of 15 residues. CDR1 and CDR2 from the germline V gene are LNHDA and SQIVND (reference sequence). CDR3 amino acids: CASSIGRGGNTEAFF. CDR3 in DNA: TGTGCCAGTAGTATAGGGCGCGGGGGAAACACTGAAGCTTTCTTT.

The chain carries TRBV9 and TRBJ2-1; 8 bases fit TRBD1. The CDR3 loop spans 16 amino acids. The ends lost 4 bases at V and 7 bases at J; junction bases unmatched: 13. Germline V gene data show CDR1 as SGDLS and CDR2 as YYNGEE. Here the CDR3 reads CASSPETGVGWNEQFF. The CDR3 DNA reads TGTGCCAGCAGCCCGGAGACAGGGGTCGGATGGAATGAGCAGTTCTTC.

As concerns this clone: The junction and the germline gene differ at one end; a read error may be behind it. Other DNA sequences of this sample code for an identical CDR3. The rearrangement uses TRBV6-1 and TRBJ1-1, with 8 bases lining up with TRBD1. Looked up from germline, CDR1 is MNHNS and CDR2 is SASEGT. The length of the CDR3 is 13 residues. The CDR3 DNA sequence: TGTGCCAGCACCAGACAGGGGAACACTGAAGCTTTCTTC. Amino acids: CASTRQGNTEAFF.

The chain uses TRBV11-1 and TRBJ2-7; possibly TRBD1 for D (5 bases). V lost 4 bases, J lost 2 bases, and 9 bases lay in between. This CDR3 is built from 13 residues. Germline V CDR1 and CDR2: SGHAT, FQDESV (reference sequence). The CDR3 protein is CASSSDTPYEQYF. The DNA of the CDR3 is TGTGCCAGCAGCTCGGACACCCCCTACGAGCAGTACTTC.

The rearrangement joins TRBV18 to TRBJ1-1; the match to TRBD1 covers 9 bases. V lost 3 bases, J lost 3 bases, and 5 bases stayed unmatched. CDR1 and CDR2 (germline): KGHSH, LQKENI. There are 15 residues in the CDR3. The chain's CDR3 is CASSPSTGGYTEAFF. Here the CDR3 DNA reads TGTGCCAGCTCACCGTCGACAGGGGGTTACACTGAAGCTTTCTTT.

This chain uses TRBV6-1 with TRBJ1-5; tentatively, D is TRBD1 (5 bases). CDR3 size: 14 residues. Trimming stripped 3 bases from V and 6 bases from J, with 12 bases between. The germline V gene has CDR1 MNHNS and CDR2 SASEGT. CDR3 nucleotides: TGTGCCAGCAGTGATGGCAGGGATATTCAGCCCCAGCATTTT. The encoded protein is CASSDGRDIQPQHF.

This clone was observed a few times. The V and J genes are TRBV7-2 and TRBJ1-1, with D unresolved. This CDR3 has 13 amino acids. Trimming shortened V by 5 bases and J by 0 bases, and 7 bases separated the two germline ends. Germline CDR1 is SGHTA and CDR2 is FQGNSA. The DNA for the CDR3 is TGTGCCAGCAGCCCGAGGTTGAACACTGAAGCTTTCTTT. This translates into CASSPRLNTEAFF.

This clone was detected a few times. The V call is TRBV7-3, the J call TRBJ2-2, with TRBD1 matching over 9 bases. V was clipped by 4 bases and J by 12 bases; unmatched bases: 3. The germline CDR1 and CDR2 sequences are SGHTA and FQGTGA. The CDR3 consists of 12 residues. This CDR3 reads CASSSGTGQLFF. The CDR3 bases are TGTGCCAGCAGCTCCGGGACAGGGCAGCTGTTTTTT.

This chain links TRBV5-4 with TRBJ2-5; 7 nucleotides agree with TRBD1. The CDR3 extends over 14 amino acids. With V trimmed by 4 bases and J by 5 bases, 8 bases remained unmatched. The germline gives CDR1 SGHNT, CDR2 YYREEE (reference sequence). CDR3 sequence reads: CASSPGGAAETQYF. For the CDR3, the DNA is TGTGCCAGCAGCCCAGGGGGAGCCGCGGAGACCCAGTACTTC.

This clone was observed a handful of times. The chain is built from TRBV29-1 and TRBJ2-1; a weak D match, TRBD1 (6 bases). The germline V gene has CDR1 SQVTM and CDR2 ANQGSEA. V was shortened by 0 bases and J by 8 bases, with 11 bases between the two germline ends. There are 13 residues in the CDR3. This CDR3 is CSVEDSQGHEQFF. The CDR3 region has the DNA TGCAGCGTTGAAGACTCCCAGGGGCATGAGCAGTTCTTC.

The chain links TRBV7-3 to TRBJ2-5; weak D call: TRBD2 (6 bases). Germline values: CDR1 SGHTA, CDR2 FQGTGA. Trimming removed 5 bases from V and 5 bases from J, with 18 bases in between. This CDR3 spans 15 amino acids. This CDR3 reads CASSPEASGWETQYF. For the CDR3, the DNA is TGTGCCAGCAGCCCCGAGGCAAGCGGGTGGGAGACCCAGTACTTC.